A selection of T cell receptor beta chains follows, all from one sample in a study of T cell changes during pregnancy in multiple sclerosis. Profiling relied on immunoSEQ multiplex PCR, and the TCRdb table lists in-frame clones only, not all of them. In the table there are under 100,000 clones, 94% of which are singletons. Here the sequenced sample was peripheral blood, taken in the third trimester of pregnancy. The receptors were gathered from a female donor with multiple sclerosis, enrolled in a pregnancy study. The conserved cysteine and the conserved F or W are not part of the CDR3 here.

V,J,CDR3
TRBV20-1,TRBJ1-1,SARENTEAF
TRBV5-4,TRBJ2-5,ASSSGWGEETQY
TRBV6-1,TRBJ1-2,ASITVIYGYT
TRBV5-1,TRBJ2-3,ASSLAQGTDTQY
TRBV12-5,TRBJ1-1,ASGLQIGTANMNTEAF
TRBV4-1,TRBJ2-3,ASSQDFTTDTQY
TRBV27,TRBJ1-2,ASSLDTRYGYT
TRBV27,TRBJ1-6,ASSEDRVMPLH
TRBV7-9,TRBJ1-1,ASSAGQGAMDTEAF
TRBV27,TRBJ1-6,ASSPATGASPLH
TRBV9,TRBJ1-2,ASSAKGLVKSGYT
TRBV10-2,TRBJ2-5,ASRDLAGDQETQY
TRBV10-1,TRBJ2-7,ASSEDSSYEQY
TRBV30,TRBJ2-3,AWSVGGGRADTQY
TRBV6-1,TRBJ1-6,ASNTGQGYNSPLH
TRBV29-1,TRBJ2-2,SVATEHTGELF
TRBV7-7,TRBJ2-5,ASSLTPRGPRGRQETQY
TRBV2,TRBJ2-3,ASSAGPDTQY
TRBV6-6,TRBJ2-5,ASSPTFPGQETQY
TRBV11-2,TRBJ2-1,ASSQSPGYSSYNEQF
TRBV15,TRBJ2-7,ATSYGTGDYEQY
TRBV5-8,TRBJ1-2,ASSKTGFFGYT
TRBV14,TRBJ2-3,ASSQLQGATDTQY
TRBV6-1,TRBJ1-1,ASSEGQGNTEAF
TRBV27,TRBJ2-1,ASSTQGARNEQF
TRBV19,TRBJ1-2,ASTIPGMVYGYT
TRBV7-3,TRBJ2-3,ASSSAGATDTQY
TRBV11-2,TRBJ2-7,ASSTTSGGNEQY
TRBV27,TRBJ1-1,ASSIKQGNTEAF
TRBV15,TRBJ2-5,ATSRGVQETQY
TRBV2,TRBJ1-3,ARQTGGTGNTIY
TRBV27,TRBJ2-7,ASSQGAGYGEQY
TRBV9,TRBJ1-5,ASNTGDSNQPQH
TRBV6-6,TRBJ2-1,ATSGGASGGPNEQF
TRBV19,TRBJ2-1,ASSVRLAGASYNEQF
TRBV5-4,TRBJ1-2,ASSLPGVDYGYT
TRBV29-1,TRBJ1-2,SVASGTGVYGYT
TRBV6-5,TRBJ1-2,ASSYSTAQGAPGYT
TRBV9,TRBJ1-2,ANYPGGNGYT
TRBV7-8,TRBJ2-1,ASSISSGGAGAPNEQF
TRBV10-3,TRBJ2-5,AISGTGREETQY
TRBV5-1,TRBJ2-3,ASSPVAATDTQY
TRBV29-1,TRBJ2-7,SVETGRYEQY
TRBV11-3,TRBJ2-2,ASSPWTGSNTGELF
TRBV27,TRBJ2-1,ASSSIAGGYNEQF
TRBV6-5,TRBJ1-1,ASSFAGRNTEAF
TRBV28,TRBJ2-1,ASSSSGATYNEQF
TRBV19,TRBJ2-5,ASTGVGRETQY
TRBV6-1,TRBJ2-5,ASSAWGEGGETQY
TRBV9,TRBJ2-2,ASSPLAGKNTGELF
TRBV2,TRBJ1-3,ASSEDTGSGNTIY
TRBV27,TRBJ1-4,ASSRGQGGEKLF
TRBV7-9,TRBJ2-7,ASSPSYEQY